This T cell receptor (beta chain) derives from a study of shared clonotypes between healthy human individuals. Study results and caveats: Sequencing depth was a factor that was expected to affect clonotype sharing among donors. Among four donors, roughly 5% of naive CD4 clonotypes were found in common.

The germline gives CDR1 SGHNT, CDR2 YENEEA. The CDR3 length is 14 residues. The V gene lost 1 base and the J gene lost 4 bases, with 10 bases spanning the gap. Some clones are missing from TCRdb's copy, which holds only in-frame ones; the method was immunoSEQ multiplex PCR. The data show about 2 million clones, roughly 94% seen once. Terminally differentiated effector memory CD45RA+ cells were excluded from the naive CD8 cells, which were CD45RO-negative and positively selected for CCR7. Points on this clone: Its specificity is unknown.

V usage is TRBV11-3 and J usage is TRBJ2-5, with a weak D call TRBD2 (6 bases). The TCR comes from a young man in good health. Sequencing was carried out using naive CD8+ T cells sorted from blood. In DNA, the CDR3 is TGTGCCAGCAGCTTAGGAGGGGAGGCAGAGACCCAGTACTTC. Its translation: CASSLGGEAETQYF.